Each of the 8 T cell receptor beta chains below was sequenced from the same sample in a study of Ad26.COV2.S vaccination and SARS-CoV-2 variants. TCRdb keeps only in-frame clones here, not all; method: immunoSEQ multiplex PCR. The repertoire holds about 180,000 clones, with about 83% as singletons. The sequencing here drew on peripheral blood, taken after recovery from COVID-19. The source of these receptors is a human donor who had recovered from COVID-19.

This clone was seen a single time. The CDR3 is CASSFGAANYGYTF. Written as DNA, the CDR3 is TGTGCCAGCAGTTTTGGGGCCGCTAACTATGGCTACACCTTC. The chain is built from TRBV27 and TRBJ1-2, with TRBD1 as a possible D gene (5 bases). The germline gives CDR1 MNHEY, CDR2 SMNVEV (reference sequence). Trimming removed 3 bases at V and 0 bases at J, with 8 bases between. The CDR3 totals 14 residues.

The J gene is TRBJ2-1, the V gene TRBV18; D ambiguous. The V and J ends lost 0 bases and 13 bases respectively, with 16 bases between them. The CDR3 spans 14 residues. CDR1 is KGHSH, CDR2 LQKENI, per germline. The CDR3 DNA reads as TGTGCCAGCTCACCACCAATGGAGCGCCTCACTCAGTTCTTC. This sequence encodes CASSPPMERLTQFF. Using reference TRBV18 and TRBJ2-1 for the parts outside the CDR3, the full variable domain is NAGVMQNPRHLVRRRGQEARLRCSPMKGHSHVYWYRQLPEEGLKFMVYLQKENIIDESGMPKERFSAEFPKEGPSILRIQQVVRGDSAAYFCASSPPMERLTQFFGPGTRLTVL.

This chain uses TRBV7-2 with TRBJ2-3; 7 nucleotides match TRBD2. Looked up from germline, CDR1 is SGHTA and CDR2 is FQGNSA. The V gene end was trimmed by 10 bases and the J gene end by 0 bases; junction bases not matched to a gene: 10. The CDR3 runs to 15 residues. The CDR3 DNA sequence: TGTGCCACGGCCCCGGCGGGGGTTAGCACAGATACGCAGTATTTT. The encoded protein is CATAPAGVSTDTQYF.

The chain is built from TRBV7-9 and TRBJ2-1; no firm D call. Trimming took off 3 bases at V and 3 bases at J, with 12 bases between the two ends. Germline CDR1 reads SEHNR; CDR2 reads FQNEAQ (reference sequence). This CDR3 is built from 15 residues. CDR3 DNA sequence: TGTGCCAGCAGCTTCGACCCGGGTCTCTACAATGAGCAGTTCTTC. It specifies CASSFDPGLYNEQFF.

The rearrangement joins TRBV2 to TRBJ2-3, with 7 bases fitting TRBD1. V shed 6 bases, J shed 0 bases, and the junction held 3 bases outside the gene matches. This CDR3 has 14 residues. Germline V gene lookup returns CDR1 SNHLY and CDR2 FYNNEI. The CDR3 DNA follows: TGTGCCAGCAGCCCGGGACAGAGCACAGATACGCAGTATTTT. Its translation: CASSPGQSTDTQYF. The entire variable domain, with the rest obtained from reference TRBV2 and TRBJ2-3, is as follows: EPEVTQTPSHQVTQMGQEVILRCVPISNHLYFYWYRQILGQKVEFLVSFYNNEISEKSEIFDDQFSVERPDGSNFTLKIRSTKLEDSAMYFCASSPGQSTDTQYFGPGTRLTVL.

The chain couples TRBV6-2 or TRBV6-3 to TRBJ2-7, with 12 bases lining up with TRBD2. Germline CDR1 and CDR2: MNHEY and SVGEGT. The trim removed 0 bases at V and 4 bases at J, leaving 4 bases unmatched. The CDR3 is made up of 16 amino acids. CDR3 nucleotides: TGTGCCAGCAGTTACTCGAGGACTAGCGGGGATTACGAGCAGTACTTC. The encoded protein is CASSYSRTSGDYEQYF.

The CDR3 DNA follows: TGTGCCAGCGCCTACGGAGGAACTAATGAAAAACTGTTTTTT. Its translation: CASAYGGTNEKLFF. The chain joins TRBV3-1 (or the pseudogene TRBV3-2) to TRBJ1-4; D is undetermined. V gave up 8 bases and J gave up 1 base, with 11 bases separating them. Looked up from germline, CDR1 is LGHDT and CDR2 is YNNKEL (reference sequence). The CDR3 is made up of 14 amino acids.

J is TRBJ2-6 and V is TRBV18; D gene unclear. The V and J ends lost 4 bases and 0 bases respectively, with 10 bases between them. Germline V gives CDR1 KGHSH, CDR2 LQKENI. This CDR3 comprises 16 residues. Here the CDR3 DNA reads TGTGCCAGCTCACGCGAATTTCCCTCTGGGGCCAACGTCCTGACTTTC. Translating gives CASSREFPSGANVLTF. The full variable domain, rest sourced from reference TRBV18 and TRBJ2-6, is NAGVMQNPRHLVRRRGQEARLRCSPMKGHSHVYWYRQLPEEGLKFMVYLQKENIIDESGMPKERFSAEFPKEGPSILRIQQVVRGDSAAYFCASSREFPSGANVLTFGAGSRLTVL.